These 24 T cell receptor beta chains came from one sample sequenced in a study of cytomegalovirus exposure and HLA in healthy donors. The method was immunoSEQ multiplex PCR; TCRdb's version includes in-frame clones alone and lacks a portion of them. The sample lists under 80,000 clones; approximately 95% were seen once. Material for sequencing was PBMCs. These receptors all come from a woman between 18 and 29 years old in good health and CMV-seronegative.

The chain employs TRBV4-1 and TRBJ2-5, with TRBD2 matching 11 bases. V shed 4 bases, J shed 1 base, and the junction held 8 bases outside the gene matches. Germline V gives CDR1 MGHRA, CDR2 YSYEKL. The CDR3 spans 17 residues. The CDR3 region is CASSPQLAGVLQETQYF. CDR3 DNA: TGCGCCAGCAGCCCCCAACTAGCGGGGGTCCTCCAAGAGACCCAGTACTTC.

This rearrangement joins TRBV28 to TRBJ2-7; D is uncertain. Germline V gene lookup returns CDR1 MDHEN and CDR2 SYDVKM. Trimming left V 5 bases short and J 6 bases short, with 14 bases between. CDR3 length: 13 amino acids. CDR3 sequence reads: CASSRSARVEQYF. DNA for the CDR3: TGTGCCAGCAGTAGATCGGCACGGGTCGAGCAGTACTTC.

The chain employs TRBV13 and TRBJ2-5; D is perhaps TRBD1 (6 bases). This CDR3 contains 13 residues. Germline loops: CDR1 PRHDT, CDR2 FYEKMQ (reference sequence). The V gene lost 1 base and the J gene lost 4 bases, with 7 bases spanning the gap. Here the CDR3 DNA reads TGTGCCAGCAGCTTAGAAGGGGGAGAGACCCAGTACTTC. It specifies CASSLEGGETQYF.

A single count supports this clone. V is TRBV28 and J is TRBJ2-1; 8 bases map to TRBD1. The CDR3 length is 16 residues. Germline V gene data show CDR1 as MDHEN and CDR2 as SYDVKM. V was pared by 2 bases and J by 4 bases, with 7 bases of the junction left unmatched. The CDR3 spells CASSLRAGGNYNEQFF. The DNA for the CDR3 is TGTGCCAGCAGTTTAAGGGCAGGGGGCAATTACAATGAGCAGTTCTTC. The full variable domain, in which reference TRBV28 and TRBJ2-1 provide the parts outside the CDR3, is DVKVTQSSRYLVKRTGEKVFLECVQDMDHENMFWYRQDPGLGLRLIYFSYDVKMKEKGDIPEGYSVSREKKERFSLILESASTNQTSMYLCASSLRAGGNYNEQFFGPGTRLTVL.

This chain uses TRBV28 with TRBJ1-5; D remains unclear. The germline CDR1 and CDR2 sequences are MDHEN and SYDVKM. The CDR3 has 17 amino acids. The V gene lost 4 bases and the J gene lost 0 bases, with 16 bases spanning the gap. The CDR3 loop is CASSSGVGRDSNQPQHF. In nucleotides, the CDR3 is TGTGCCAGCAGTTCGGGCGTCGGGAGAGATAGCAATCAGCCCCAGCATTTT.

The rearrangement uses TRBV7-6 and TRBJ1-6; no firm D call. Per germline, CDR1 SGHVS and CDR2 FNYEAQ. This CDR3 spans 14 amino acids. The V end was cut by 1 base, the J end by 10 bases, with 11 bases between. In DNA, the CDR3 is TGTGCCAGCAGCTTAGGTCAGAATGGCTCACCCCTCCACTTT. It translates to CASSLGQNGSPLHF. The complete variable domain, with remaining parts taken from reference TRBV7-6 and TRBJ1-6, reads GAGVSQSPRYKVTKRGQDVALRCDPISGHVSLYWYRQALGQGPEFLTYFNYEAQQDKSGLPNDRFSAERPEGSISTLTIQRTEQRDSAMYRCASSLGQNGSPLHFGNGTRLTVT.

The V call is TRBV10-3, the J call TRBJ2-3; perhaps TRBD1 as D (6 bases). This CDR3 comprises 14 residues. Germline values: CDR1 ENHRY, CDR2 SYGVKD. V lost 5 bases to trimming and J lost 0 bases, with 9 bases between them. CDR3 bases: TGTGCCATCAGTAGCAGGGGTAGCACAGATACGCAGTATTTT. This translates into CAISSRGSTDTQYF.

J is TRBJ1-5 and V is TRBV5-6; TRBD1 aligns across 12 bases. The trim removed 5 bases at V and 6 bases at J, leaving 6 bases unmatched. Germline CDR1 reads SGHDT; CDR2 reads YYEEEE. The CDR3 runs 15 residues. CDR3 DNA: TGTGCCAGCAGTGACGGGACAGGGGGCCGTCAGCCCCAGCATTTT. Translating gives CASSDGTGGRQPQHF. Together with reference TRBV5-6 and TRBJ1-5, the CDR3 gives the full variable domain: DAGVTQSPTHLIKTRGQQVTLRCSPKSGHDTVSWYQQALGQGPQFIFQYYEEEERQRGNFPDRFSGHQFPNYSSELNVNALLLGDSALYLCASSDGTGGRQPQHFGDGTRLSIL.

This chain links TRBV9 with TRBJ1-6; 7 bases are shared with TRBD1. Germline CDR1 reads SGDLS; CDR2 reads YYNGEE. The CDR3 loop spans 14 amino acids. V lost 0 bases to trimming and J lost 13 bases; unmatched junction nucleotides: 7. CDR3 sequence: CASSVGTGLFPLHF. The CDR3 DNA reads as TGTGCCAGCAGCGTAGGGACAGGATTATTCCCCCTCCACTTT.

The chain recombines TRBV2 with TRBJ1-4; 10 nucleotides line up with TRBD1. CDR1 SNHLY and CDR2 FYNNEI come from the germline V gene. Losses at the gene ends were 6 bases for V and 8 bases for J; bases not matched to a gene: 6. The CDR3 has 14 amino acids. The CDR3 nucleotides read TGTGCCAGCAGATCCGGGACAGGGGAAGAAAAACTGTTTTTT. Its translation: CASRSGTGEEKLFF.

This clone has a single count. The chain recombines TRBV28 with TRBJ2-5; a possible D gene is TRBD1 (6 bases). Trimming took 6 bases from V and 2 from J, leaving 16 bases between them. CDR3 length: 15 residues. The germline CDR1 and CDR2 sequences are MDHEN and SYDVKM. DNA for the CDR3: TGTGCCAGCAGCCCACTTACAGGGAAACAAGAGACCCAGTACTTC. Its translation is CASSPLTGKQETQYF.

The chain is built from TRBV28 and TRBJ1-5; 9 bases align to TRBD1. The CDR3 consists of 15 residues. Germline CDR1 and CDR2: MDHEN and SYDVKM. Trimming cost V 6 bases and J 1 base; bases outside gene matches: 4. Here the CDR3 DNA reads TGTGCCAGCAGGACGACAGGGGGGAGCAATCAGCCCCAGCATTTT. This gives the protein CASRTTGGSNQPQHF.

The rearrangement uses TRBV11-3 and TRBJ1-5; D unclear. CDR3 length: 13 residues. Germline CDR1 reads SGHNT; CDR2 reads YENEEA. The V end lost 3 bases, the J end lost 0 bases, and 3 bases lay between the germline ends. The CDR3, as DNA: TGTGCCAGCAGCTTTAATAGCAATCAGCCCCAGCATTTT. This sequence encodes CASSFNSNQPQHF.

V gene TRBV9 combines with J gene TRBJ1-6, with a weak D call TRBD1 (6 bases). Germline CDR1 and CDR2: SGDLS and YYNGEE. The length of the CDR3 is 13 residues. V lost 4 bases to trimming and J lost 8 bases, with 10 bases between them. CDR3 DNA: TGTGCCAGCAGCACTGCAGGGGATTCACCCCTCCACTTT. Translation: CASSTAGDSPLHF.

This clone came up once. The gene calls are TRBV5-4 and TRBJ1-2; TRBD1 might be the D (6 bases). The CDR3 spans 16 residues. Trimming took off 4 bases at V and 0 bases at J, with 16 bases between the two ends. Germline CDR1 and CDR2: SGHNT and YYREEE (reference sequence). DNA of the CDR3: TGTGCCAGCAGCCCAATGGGGGACATTACTAACTATGGCTACACCTTC. The encoded protein is CASSPMGDITNYGYTF.

This rearrangement joins TRBV29-1 to TRBJ2-3, with 8 bases that match TRBD1. Trimming cost V 4 bases and J 2 bases; bases outside gene matches: 2. The CDR3 is 13 amino acids. Germline V lookup: CDR1 SQVTM, CDR2 ANQGSEA. CDR3 in DNA: TGCAGCGTTGGGACAGGGTACACAGATACGCAGTATTTT. It encodes CSVGTGYTDTQYF.

This clone was counted once. The CDR3 DNA is TGTGCCAGCAGCGCCGGGACAGGGCCCTATGGCTACACCTTC. Translated, it gives CASSAGTGPYGYTF. The chain links TRBV28 to TRBJ1-2, with 9 nucleotides matching TRBD1. J lost 4 bases, V lost 6 bases, and 6 bases had no gene match. The germline V gene has CDR1 MDHEN and CDR2 SYDVKM. This CDR3 has 14 residues.

The rearrangement uses TRBV11-3 and TRBJ2-1; 15 nucleotides align to TRBD2. Germline V CDR1 and CDR2: SGHNT, YENEEA. The CDR3 contains 16 residues. V gave up 5 bases and J gave up 5 bases; unmatched junction bases: 4. The CDR3 DNA reads as TGTGCCAGCAGCGCCCGGACTAGCGGGAGGGACAATGAGCAGTTCTTC. Translated, it gives CASSARTSGRDNEQFF.

The V call is TRBV4-3, the J call TRBJ1-1; 7 bases map to TRBD1. The CDR3 has 15 residues. Looked up from germline, CDR1 is LGHNA and CDR2 is YSLEER. V shed 1 base and J 4 bases; nucleotides not matched to a gene: 6. CDR3 protein: CASSQAQGSGTEAFF. In DNA, the CDR3 is TGCGCCAGCAGCCAAGCACAGGGGAGTGGCACTGAAGCTTTCTTT.

This chain links TRBV6-4 with TRBJ2-3, with 7 bases lining up with TRBD1. Germline CDR1 is MRHNA and CDR2 is SNTAGT. J gave up 3 bases and V 6 bases, and 3 bases lay outside the gene matches. This CDR3 region has 13 residues. CDR3 bases: TGTGCCAGCAGCCCAGGGGGTACAGATACGCAGTATTTT. Its protein is CASSPGGTDTQYF.

V and J are TRBV19 and TRBJ2-7; D is unresolved. Per germline, CDR1 LNHDA and CDR2 SQIVND (reference sequence). Trimming removed 3 bases from V and 6 bases from J, with 12 bases in between. This CDR3 has 13 amino acids. CDR3 nucleotide sequence: TGTGCCAGTAGTATTAGTTCCACGTCCGAGCAGTACTTC. Amino acids: CASSISSTSEQYF.

The genes are TRBV19 and TRBJ2-7, with a tentative D call TRBD1 (6 bases). This CDR3 is built from 13 residues. V shed 1 base and J shed 6 bases, with 10 bases lying between them. Germline V gives CDR1 LNHDA, CDR2 SQIVND (reference sequence). As DNA, the CDR3 is TGTGCCAGTAGTATAGTTTGGGGGCGCGAGCAGTACTTC. It yields the protein CASSIVWGREQYF. Full variable domain (remainder filled in from reference TRBV19 and TRBJ2-7): DGGITQSPKYLFRKEGQNVTLSCEQNLNHDAMYWYRQDPGQGLRLIYYSQIVNDFQKGDIAEGYSVSREKKESFPLTVTSAQKNPTAFYLCASSIVWGREQYFGPGTRLTVT.

V usage is TRBV5-1 and J usage is TRBJ1-1; D not certain. Per germline, CDR1 SGHRS and CDR2 YFSETQ. The CDR3 runs to 16 residues. Trimming removed 2 bases at V and 2 bases at J, with 16 bases between. The CDR3 bases are TGCGCCAGCAGCTTTAGTGTATTGATCCCAAACACTGAAGCTTTCTTT. This sequence encodes CASSFSVLIPNTEAFF.

This rearrangement joins TRBV15 to TRBJ2-1; 10 bases align to TRBD2. The CDR3 totals 16 residues. Per the germline V gene, CDR1 is LNHNV and CDR2 is YYDKDF (reference sequence). J gave up 8 bases and V 0 bases, and 7 bases lay outside the gene matches. In DNA form, the CDR3 reads TGTGCCACCAGCAGAGATCGCCTAGCGGGGGTCCATGAGCAGTTCTTC. Translating it yields CATSRDRLAGVHEQFF.